This T cell receptor beta chain appears in the sequencing data of a study of blood T cell repertoires in COVID-19. Assay: immunoSEQ multiplex PCR; the TCRdb copy retains only in-frame clones and omits some. The sample has 70,000 to 90,000 clones, around 85% seen once. This clone appeared once. Germline CDR1 reads SEHNR; CDR2 reads FQNEAQ (reference sequence). The CDR3 contains 13 residues. The V segment lost 3 bases and the J segment 6 bases; nucleotides outside the gene matches: 3. The specimen sequenced was peripheral blood. This sequence joins TRBV7-9 and TRBJ1-2; 8 bases line up with TRBD1. This sequence originates from an older man with acute or convalescent COVID-19. The CDR3: CASSFTGGDGYTF. The CDR3 bases are TGTGCCAGCAGCTTCACAGGGGGTGATGGCTACACCTTC.